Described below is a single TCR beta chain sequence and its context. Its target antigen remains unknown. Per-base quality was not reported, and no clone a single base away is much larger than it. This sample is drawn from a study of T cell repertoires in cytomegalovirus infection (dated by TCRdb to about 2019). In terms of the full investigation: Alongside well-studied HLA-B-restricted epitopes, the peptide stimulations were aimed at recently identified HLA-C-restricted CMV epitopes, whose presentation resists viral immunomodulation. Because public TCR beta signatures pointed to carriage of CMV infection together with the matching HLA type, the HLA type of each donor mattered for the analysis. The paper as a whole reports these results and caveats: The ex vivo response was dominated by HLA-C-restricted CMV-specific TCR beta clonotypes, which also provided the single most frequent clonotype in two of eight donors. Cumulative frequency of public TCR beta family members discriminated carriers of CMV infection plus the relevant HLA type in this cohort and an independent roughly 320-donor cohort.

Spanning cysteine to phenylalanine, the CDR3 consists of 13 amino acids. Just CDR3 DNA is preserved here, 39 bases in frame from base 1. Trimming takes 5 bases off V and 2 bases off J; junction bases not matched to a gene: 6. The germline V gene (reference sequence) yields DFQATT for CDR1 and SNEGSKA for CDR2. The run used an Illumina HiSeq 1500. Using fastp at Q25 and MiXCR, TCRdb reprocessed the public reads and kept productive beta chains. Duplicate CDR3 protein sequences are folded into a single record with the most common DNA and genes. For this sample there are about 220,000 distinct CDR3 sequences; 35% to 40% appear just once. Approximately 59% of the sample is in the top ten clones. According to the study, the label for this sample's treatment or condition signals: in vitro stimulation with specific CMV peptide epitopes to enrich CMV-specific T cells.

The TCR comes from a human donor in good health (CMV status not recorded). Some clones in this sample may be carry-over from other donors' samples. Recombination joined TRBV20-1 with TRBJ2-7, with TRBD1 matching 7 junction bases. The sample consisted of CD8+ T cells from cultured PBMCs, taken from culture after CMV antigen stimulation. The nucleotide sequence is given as TGCAGTGCTTCCCGGACAGGCACCTACGAGCAGTACTTC. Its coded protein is CSASRTGTYEQYF.